These 5 T cell receptor beta chains originate from one sample sequenced in a study of shared clonotypes between healthy human individuals. Some clones are missing from TCRdb's copy, which holds only in-frame ones; the method was immunoSEQ multiplex PCR. The sample holds just over 2,000,000 clones, approximately 95% seen once. Naive-designated CD8 cells lacked CD45RO, were positively enriched for CCR7, and omitted terminally differentiated effector memory CD45RA+ cells. Sample: naive CD8+ T cells sorted from blood. Source of these receptors: a man younger than 35 in good health.

The J gene is TRBJ2-3, the V gene TRBV4-3; 9 positions match TRBD2. Germline loops: CDR1 LGHNA, CDR2 YSLEER. The ends lost 1 base at V and 3 bases at J; junction bases unmatched: 8. The CDR3 covers 17 residues. The CDR3 reads CASSQGLAGTVTDTQYF. DNA for the CDR3: TGCGCCAGCAGCCAAGGTCTAGCGGGAACTGTAACAGATACGCAGTATTTT.

V and J are TRBV4-1 and TRBJ2-2; 8 positions agree with TRBD1. CDR1 is MGHRA and CDR2 is YSYEKL in the germline V gene. The CDR3 has 15 residues. V was clipped by 2 bases and J by 5 bases; unmatched bases: 4. The CDR3: CASSQRQGTTGELFF. The CDR3 coding sequence is TGCGCCAGCAGCCAACGACAGGGGACAACCGGGGAGCTGTTTTTT.

The V gene is TRBV28, the J gene TRBJ1-6; 7 nucleotides align to TRBD1. CDR3 size: 17 residues. V was clipped by 3 bases and J by 0 bases; unmatched bases: 5. Germline assignment: CDR1 MDHEN and CDR2 SYDVKM. Here the CDR3 DNA reads TGTGCCAGCAGTTTCAGGGACAGCAGCTCCTATAATTCACCCCTCCACTTT. Its protein is CASSFRDSSSYNSPLHF.

The chain links TRBV9 to TRBJ1-2; D is possibly TRBD1 (5 bases). Trimming took off 7 bases at V and 6 bases at J, with 10 bases between the two ends. In germline, CDR1 is SGDLS, CDR2 YYNGEE. The CDR3 contains 11 residues. In DNA, the CDR3 is TGTGCCAGCGGTGAGGGGAATGGCTACACCTTC. Amino acids: CASGEGNGYTF. The full variable domain, completed using reference TRBV9 and TRBJ1-2, is DSGVTQTPKHLITATGQRVTLRCSPRSGDLSVYWYQQSLDQGLQFLIQYYNGEERAKGNILERFSAQQFPDLHSELNLSSLELGDSALYFCASGEGNGYTFGSGTRLTVV.

As to this clone: Other DNA sequences within the sample encode an identical CDR3. The gene calls are TRBV7-2 and TRBJ2-7, with D perhaps matching TRBD2 (5 bases). This CDR3 is 14 amino acids long. V was clipped by 0 bases and J by 2 bases, with 8 bases between them. Germline-derived CDR1 and CDR2 are SGHTA and FQGNSA. CDR3 region: CASSLAGATYEQYF. CDR3 sequence (DNA): TGTGCCAGCAGCTTAGCGGGAGCAACCTACGAGCAGTACTTC.